The rows below give T cell receptor beta chains drawn from one sample of a study of blood T cell repertoires in COVID-19. Assay used: immunoSEQ multiplex PCR; TCRdb lists only in-frame clones, some missing. The data hold approximately 50,000 clones, with 85% to 95% observed a single time. Sequences were obtained from peripheral blood. These receptors all stem from a man aged 45-60 years with active COVID-19. CDR3s include the opening cysteine and the closing phenylalanine or tryptophan. Each record gives: V gene, D gene, clone size, J gene, CDR3 DNA, CDR3 protein. D genes are given only for firm matches. The size field is filled for only some rows; it gives once, few, many or a size class.

>TRBV3-1/TRBV3-2|TRBD2|once|TRBJ2-1
TGTGCCAGCAGCCCGAGACTAGCCGGGGAGCAGTTCTTC
CASSPRLAGEQFF
>TRBV7-3|TRBD2|-|TRBJ2-5
TGTGCCAGCAGCTCCGGACTAGCGGGAAGTCCGGAGACCCAGTACTTC
CASSSGLAGSPETQYF
>TRBV9|-|-|TRBJ2-2
TGTGCCAGCAGCGGGGGGGGCCGGAACACCGGGGAGCTGTTTTTT
CASSGGGRNTGELFF
>TRBV12-2|-|-|TRBJ2-3
TGTGCAAGTCGCCCTGCGGCGGGAGGGCCAACAGATACGCAGTATTTT
CASRPAAGGPTDTQYF
>TRBV13|-|-|TRBJ1-2
TGTGCCAGCAGCTTTGGTAGTAACTATGGCTACACCTTC
CASSFGSNYGYTF
>TRBV11-2|TRBD1|-|TRBJ2-7
TGTGCCAGCAGCTTAGCCCCGCTGACAGGGAGCAACTCCTACGAGCAGTACTTC
CASSLAPLTGSNSYEQYF
>TRBV4-1|-|-|TRBJ2-2
TGCGCCAGCAGGGTCCGACAGGGAGACGGGAGCGGGGAGCTGTTTTTT
CASRVRQGDGSGELFF
>TRBV7-9|-|-|TRBJ1-1
TGTGCCAGCAGCCCTAGTATGTGGAAGATGAACACTGAAGCTTTCTTT
CASSPSMWKMNTEAFF
>TRBV5-4|-|-|TRBJ1-2
TGTGCCAGCAGCTTGGACAGTACTAACTATGGCTACACCTTC
CASSLDSTNYGYTF
>TRBV7-9|TRBD1|-|TRBJ1-3
TGTGCCAGCAGCGCCAGGGGGTTAAACACCATATATTTT
CASSARGLNTIYF
>TRBV28|TRBD1|-|TRBJ2-5
TGTGCCAGCAGTCTGTTTGGGGCACAGGGGGCCCGGGAGACCCAGTACTTC
CASSLFGAQGARETQYF
>TRBV6-1|-|-|TRBJ1-3
TGTGCCAGCAGTGAACAGGGTGGTCCGGGAAACACCATATATTTT
CASSEQGGPGNTIYF
>TRBV28|-|-|TRBJ1-6
TGTGCCAGCAGTCCCCGGGGGGGGTCGTCACCCCTCCACTTT
CASSPRGGSSPLHF
>TRBV9|-|-|TRBJ2-7
TGTGCCAGCAGCGTAGACGCGTACTACGAGCAGTACTTC
CASSVDAYYEQYF
>TRBV5-4|-|-|TRBJ2-2
TGTGCCAGCAGCGACAGGACCCGGGAGCTGTTTTTT
CASSDRTRELFF
>TRBV2|-|-|TRBJ1-1
TGTGCCAGCAGTGGTAATGGGAGGAACACTGAAGCTTTCTTT
CASSGNGRNTEAFF
>TRBV12-3/TRBV12-4|TRBD1|-|TRBJ2-7
TGTGCCAGCAGCTCCGACAGGGCCTACGAGCAGTACTTC
CASSSDRAYEQYF
>TRBV2|-|-|TRBJ2-7
TGTGCCAGCAGGCGGGACTCCTACGAGCAGTACTTC
CASRRDSYEQYF
>TRBV12-3/TRBV12-4|-|-|TRBJ1-2
TGTGCCAGCAGTTTAAAAAGGGGGACTGGCTACACCTTC
CASSLKRGTGYTF
>TRBV5-5|-|-|TRBJ1-4
TGTGCCAGCAGCTTGGGAGTTTCCGAAAAACTGTTTTTT
CASSLGVSEKLFF
>TRBV27|-|once|TRBJ1-5
TGTGCCAGCAGTGTGGGCCAGAATCCCCCTCAGCCCCAGCATTTT
CASSVGQNPPQPQHF
>TRBV19|TRBD1|-|TRBJ2-5
TGTGCCAGTAGTAGGACAGGGAGTGGAGAGACCCAGTACTTC
CASSRTGSGETQYF
>TRBV11-3|-|-|TRBJ1-1
TGTGCCAGCAGCTTAGGTTCGGGGGTAGACACTGAAGCTTTCTTT
CASSLGSGVDTEAFF
>TRBV3-1/TRBV3-2|-|-|TRBJ2-2
TGTGCCAGCAGCCAAGATCGCGACAGCCTAACCACCGGGGAGCTGTTTTTT
CASSQDRDSLTTGELFF
>TRBV5-5|-|-|TRBJ2-1
TGTGCCAGCAGCTTGCAGGTGGGCTCCTACAATGAGCAGTTCTTC
CASSLQVGSYNEQFF
>TRBV11-2|TRBD1|-|TRBJ2-7
TGTGCCAGCAGCTTGGCCGGGACAGGGTCACACGAGCAGTACTTC
CASSLAGTGSHEQYF
>TRBV27|TRBD2|-|TRBJ2-1
TGTGCCAGCAGTTCTAGCGGGAGGTTTAATGAGCAGTTCTTC
CASSSSGRFNEQFF
>TRBV4-1|TRBD1|-|TRBJ1-4
TGCGCCAGCAGCCGGGACAGGGCTAATAATGAAAAACTGTTTTTT
CASSRDRANNEKLFF
>TRBV27|TRBD2|-|TRBJ2-1
TGTGCCAGCAGCCTCGGGACTAGCCATAATGAGCAGTTCTTC
CASSLGTSHNEQFF
>TRBV5-4|TRBD2|-|TRBJ2-7
TGTGCCAGCAGCAACGACGGGGGGTCCTACGAGCAGTACTTC
CASSNDGGSYEQYF